This T cell receptor (beta chain) was documented in a study of cytomegalovirus exposure and HLA in healthy donors. Germline V gives CDR1 ENHRY, CDR2 SYGVKD. Germline trimming cut 6 bases from V and 9 bases from J; bases unmatched to any gene: 8. This CDR3 is 14 amino acids long. The PCR contained 60 Vbeta and 13 Jbeta primers. The method was immunoSEQ multiplex PCR; TCRdb's version includes in-frame clones alone and lacks a portion of them. The sample holds approximately 150,000 clones, approximately 79% seen once. This chain joins TRBV10-3 and TRBJ2-1; 10 bases agree with TRBD1. The clonotype originates from a middle-aged man in good health and CMV-seronegative. The sequenced material came from PBMCs. The CDR3 DNA sequence: TGTGCCATCAGGACCGGGACAGGGGTTAGTGAGCAGTTCTTC. It specifies CAIRTGTGVSEQFF.